What follows is one T cell receptor beta chain and its context. Its target is not known. The sample belongs to a study of response to subunit inactivated influenza vaccine. Study results and caveats: The authors proposed limited new T cell recruitment per seasonal influenza vaccination.

This CDR3 has 15 amino acids. V shed 4 bases, J shed 7 bases, and the junction held 9 bases outside the gene matches. The germline V gene encodes CDR1 SGHAT and CDR2 FQNNGV. TCRdb re-analysed the RT-PCR reads in MiXCR, keeping a single row per CDR3 protein. The sample gives about 180,000 distinct CDR3 sequences, about a tenth of which show up once; about 11% is in the top ten. This TCR came from a man between 50 and 59 years old who received an inactivated influenza vaccine. The material sequenced was non-naive T cells sorted from PBMCs, taken on the day of vaccination. The V call is TRBV11-2, the J call TRBJ2-5; 10 bases agree with TRBD1. CDR3 nucleotides: TGTGCCAGCAGCTCATACCGGGACAGGGGAGGGACCCAGTACTTC. It encodes CASSSYRDRGGTQYF.